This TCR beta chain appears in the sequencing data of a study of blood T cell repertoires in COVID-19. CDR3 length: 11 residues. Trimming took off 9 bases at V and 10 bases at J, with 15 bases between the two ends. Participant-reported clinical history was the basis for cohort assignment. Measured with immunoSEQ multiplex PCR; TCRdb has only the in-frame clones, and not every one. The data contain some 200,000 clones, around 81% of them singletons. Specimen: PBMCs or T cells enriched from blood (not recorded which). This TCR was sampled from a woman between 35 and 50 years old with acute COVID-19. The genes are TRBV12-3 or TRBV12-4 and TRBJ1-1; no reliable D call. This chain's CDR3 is CASQGALAAFF. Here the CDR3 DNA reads TGTGCCAGTCAAGGAGCCCTTGCAGCTTTCTTT.